The clone carrying this T cell receptor (beta chain) was found once. Sequencing was performed with immunoSEQ multiplex PCR; in TCRdb, only in-frame clones are kept and a portion is missing. The top ten clones hold 8% to 13% of a sample with more than 300,000 clones, about nine tenths of them seen once. The sample belongs to a study of blood T cell repertoires in COVID-19. V was pared by 6 bases and J by 4 bases, with 9 bases between. The CDR3 is 12 amino acids. Germline V gene data show CDR1 as LNHDA and CDR2 as SQIVND (reference sequence). The sequencing sample was made of PBMCs or T cells enriched from blood (not recorded which). The V call is TRBV19, the J call TRBJ1-2; TRBD1 might be the D (5 bases). The TCR sequence derives from a woman in her late teens or twenties who had recovered from COVID-19. The CDR3 spells CASRPQGYGYTF. CDR3 DNA: TGTGCCAGTAGGCCCCAGGGCTATGGCTACACCTTC. Full variable domain (rest looked up from reference TRBV19 and TRBJ1-2): DGGITQSPKYLFRKEGQNVTLSCEQNLNHDAMYWYRQDPGQGLRLIYYSQIVNDFQKGDIAEGYSVSREKKESFPLTVTSAQKNPTAFYLCASRPQGYGYTFGSGTRLTVV.